The sequence of this TCR beta chain was determined in a study of blood T cell repertoires in COVID-19. Turning to the study itself: Samples taken during acute and convalescent COVID-19 were collected in the United States, Italy and Spain. Nucleic acid was either cDNA or gDNA, and it came from T cells, B-cell-depleted T cells, or PBMCs.

This CDR3 comprises 19 residues. Two consecutive negative NP/OP PCR tests, clearance, or resolved symptoms defined Cohort 3 recovery. In the source study's methods: Reference gene primer amplification gave estimated nucleated cell counts. The method was immunoSEQ multiplex PCR; TCRdb's version includes in-frame clones alone and lacks a portion of them. The D gene and trimming were derived from the DNA, and the V and J assignments and clone size from that table. This sample has 190,000 or so clones, with roughly four fifths found just once. The sample consisted of PBMCs or T cells enriched from blood (not recorded which). The TCR originated in a middle-aged man who had recovered from COVID-19. The V gene is TRBV21-1, the J gene TRBJ2-7; the table names TRBD1, a call not compared with the DNA. TRBV21-1 corresponds to a pseudogene. CDR3 loop: CASSKAGTGTQGLTYEQYF. The CDR3 DNA reads as TGTGCCAGCAGCAAAGCGGGGACAGGGACTCAGGGCTTAACCTACGAGCAGTACTTC.